These 25 T cell receptor beta chains were all obtained from the same sample, sequenced in a study of identical twins. Via MiXCR, TCRdb re-called the 5' RACE reads, giving one row per CDR3 protein. Among 450,000 or so distinct CDR3 sequences, 14% were seen once, and the ten largest hold 0.5% to 0.65%. A further study also used this sample, focusing on yellow fever vaccine responses in identical twins.

Sequenced input: CD4+ T cells sorted from blood. The source of these receptors is a woman under 30 in good health.

This clonotype was recorded at least ten times. The V and J genes are TRBV7-2 and TRBJ2-2; D gene ambiguous. This CDR3 spans 14 amino acids. CDR1 and CDR2 (germline): SGHTA, FQGNSA. Trimming left V 1 base short and J 0 bases short, with 3 bases between. The CDR3 loop is CASSLVPNTGELFF. CDR3 in DNA: TGTGCCAGCAGCTTAGTTCCGAACACCGGGGAGCTGTTTTTT.

In its sample, this clonotype was seen a few times. V and J are TRBV4-2 and TRBJ1-3; possibly TRBD1 for D (5 bases). The CDR3 spans 19 residues. Germline CDR1 LGHNA, CDR2 YNFKEQ. Trimming shortened V by 0 bases and J by 0 bases, and 18 bases separated the two germline ends. CDR3 coding DNA: TGTGCCAGCAGCCAAGATCCCCATCTTACAGGCTACTCTGGAAACACCATATATTTT. Translation gives CASSQDPHLTGYSGNTIYF.

This clonotype was found a few times. The rearrangement joins TRBV6-1 to TRBJ2-5; no definite D call. Trimming shortened V by 5 bases and J by 2 bases, and 12 bases separated the two germline ends. Germline values: CDR1 MNHNS, CDR2 SASEGT. The CDR3 has 14 residues. CDR3 bases: TGTGCCAGCAGTCCTCTGAACCGACAAGAGACCCAGTACTTC. Translation: CASSPLNRQETQYF.

This clonotype was seen a handful of times. The rearrangement joins TRBV12-3 or TRBV12-4 to TRBJ1-5, with 9 bases aligning to TRBD1. The CDR3 length is 16 residues. J was trimmed by 1 base and V by 6 bases; bases with no gene match: 7. The CDR3 nucleotides read TGTGCCAGCAGAGAACAGGGGGCAGTGAGCAATCAGCCCCAGCATTTT. Translated: CASREQGAVSNQPQHF.

The CDR3 spells CSAGGTRGYEQYF. The DNA for the CDR3 is TGCAGTGCGGGTGGGACTAGGGGTTACGAGCAGTACTTC. This chain uses TRBV20-1 with TRBJ2-7; 8 bases agree with TRBD2. V lost 6 bases and J lost 4; bases outside the gene matches: 8. Per the germline V gene, CDR1 is DFQATT and CDR2 is SNEGSKA (reference sequence). The CDR3 sequence is 13 residues long.

V is TRBV20-1 and J is TRBJ2-7, with 10 bases that match TRBD1. V lost 6 bases, J lost 3 bases, and 5 bases stayed unmatched. This CDR3 is 13 amino acids long. The germline V gene encodes CDR1 DFQATT and CDR2 SNEGSKA (reference sequence). CDR3 DNA: TGCAGTGCGGCCGGGACAGGGGTCTACGAGCAGTACTTC. Its translation is CSAAGTGVYEQYF.

This clonotype was observed a few times. CDR3 in amino acids: CASSLPPPGANVLTF. The CDR3 region has the DNA TGTGCCAGCAGCTTACCTCCCCCTGGGGCCAACGTCCTGACTTTC. The chain joins TRBV11-3 to TRBJ2-6; D is uncertain. Trimming stripped 2 bases from V and 2 bases from J, with 7 bases between. Per germline, CDR1 SGHNT and CDR2 YENEEA. The CDR3 is 15 amino acids.

This clonotype was seen repeatedly, ten times or more. V gene TRBV12-3 or TRBV12-4 combines with J gene TRBJ2-2; TRBD2 is a possible D gene (6 bases). V lost 7 bases and J lost 1, with 19 bases in between. CDR3 length: 17 amino acids. The CDR3 loop is CASNNPRGLMNTGELFF. In DNA, the CDR3 is TGTGCCAGCAACAACCCCCGGGGGTTGATGAACACCGGGGAGCTGTTTTTT.

The chain links TRBV2 to TRBJ1-5, with a possible D match to TRBD1 (6 bases). The CDR3 loop spans 13 amino acids. V lost 10 bases, J lost 5 bases, and 15 bases lay in between. The germline V gene has CDR1 SNHLY and CDR2 FYNNEI. The CDR3 loop is CATQRRGDQPQHF. The DNA for the CDR3 is TGTGCCACCCAGCGGAGGGGGGATCAGCCCCAGCATTTT.

The chain recombines TRBV5-1 with TRBJ2-1, with 7 bases lining up with TRBD1. The CDR3 spans 15 residues. With V trimmed by 1 base and J by 10 bases, 11 bases remained unmatched. Germline-derived CDR1 and CDR2 are SGHRS and YFSETQ. CDR3 loop: CASSLREGGQGEQFF. DNA for the CDR3: TGCGCCAGCAGCTTGCGGGAAGGGGGCCAGGGGGAGCAGTTCTTC. The whole variable domain, filled in from reference TRBV5-1 and TRBJ2-1, reads KAGVTQTPRYLIKTRGQQVTLSCSPISGHRSVSWYQQTPGQGLQFLFEYFSETQRNKGNFPGRFSGRQFSNSRSEMNVSTLELGDSALYLCASSLREGGQGEQFFGPGTRLTVL.

The chain joins TRBV9 to TRBJ2-1, with 7 bases identical to TRBD1. The CDR3 spans 15 residues. Trimming cost V 3 bases and J 6 bases; bases outside gene matches: 9. Germline CDR1 SGDLS, CDR2 YYNGEE. CDR3 sequence: CASSAGGMRFNEQFF. In DNA, the CDR3 is TGTGCCAGCAGCGCAGGGGGAATGAGGTTCAATGAGCAGTTCTTC.

This clonotype showed up many times. The V and J genes are TRBV20-1 and TRBJ2-2, with 8 bases aligning to TRBD1. From germline, CDR1 is DFQATT and CDR2 SNEGSKA (reference sequence). With V trimmed by 3 bases and J by 4 bases, 7 bases remained unmatched. The CDR3 runs 15 residues. The CDR3 sequence: CSARPRGRLTGELFF. The CDR3 nucleotides are TGCAGTGCTAGGCCCAGGGGGCGTCTCACCGGGGAGCTGTTTTTT.

The V gene is TRBV2, the J gene TRBJ2-2, with D perhaps matching TRBD1 or TRBD2 (5 bases each). Germline-derived CDR1 and CDR2 are SNHLY and FYNNEI. The V and J ends lost 1 base and 4 bases respectively, with 10 bases between them. The CDR3 extends over 15 amino acids. Here the CDR3 reads CASSEVGTSTGELFF. DNA for the CDR3: TGTGCCAGCAGTGAAGTTGGGACGAGCACCGGGGAGCTGTTTTTT.

This clonotype was seen more than once but under ten times. The chain uses TRBV4-2 and TRBJ2-1, with 9 bases that match TRBD1. The CDR3 has 16 residues. V shed 1 base, J shed 7 bases, and the junction held 8 bases outside the gene matches. CDR1 and CDR2 from the germline V gene are LGHNA and YNFKEQ. The chain's CDR3 is CASSQAEGQGSNEQFF. Written as DNA, the CDR3 is TGTGCCAGCAGCCAAGCCGAAGGACAGGGGTCTAATGAGCAGTTCTTC.

This clonotype was picked up many times. The chain is built from TRBV10-3 and TRBJ2-1; no firm D call. The CDR3 is 11 residues long. In germline, CDR1 is ENHRY, CDR2 SYGVKD. V dropped 3 bases and J dropped 8 bases, with 5 bases sitting between them. The CDR3 nucleotides read TGTGCCATCAGTGAATTCTATGAGCAGTTCTTC. Translating gives CAISEFYEQFF.

This clonotype has more than one count but fewer than ten. This chain uses TRBV5-6 with TRBJ1-5; D is undetermined. This CDR3 spans 17 amino acids. The germline V and J ends were trimmed by 4 bases and 2 bases, with 19 bases remaining between them. CDR1 and CDR2 (germline): SGHDT, YYEEEE. The CDR3 is CASSRRLSGNGNQPQHF. The CDR3 DNA reads TGTGCCAGCAGCCGTCGATTGTCGGGGAACGGCAATCAGCCCCAGCATTTT.

The chain combines TRBV3-1 with TRBJ2-1, with TRBD2 matching over 12 bases. The CDR3 runs 16 residues. The trim removed 4 bases at V and 7 bases at J, leaving 8 bases unmatched. Germline V lookup: CDR1 LGHDT, CDR2 YNNKEL (reference sequence). The CDR3 DNA is TGTGCCAGCAGCCTAGCTAGCGGGGGGGGTATAAATGAGCAGTTCTTC. Translation: CASSLASGGGINEQFF.

In its sample, this clonotype was seen many times. J is TRBJ2-2 and V is TRBV7-9, with 9 positions matching TRBD2. Germline V gene lookup returns CDR1 SEHNR and CDR2 FQNEAQ (reference sequence). V trimming: 4 bases; J trimming: 5 bases; junction bases outside the gene matches: 8. This CDR3 has 16 residues. The CDR3 nucleotides read TGTGCCAGCAGCTCGGAGAGCGGGAGGATTACCGGGGAGCTGTTTTTT. Its translation is CASSSESGRITGELFF.

The CDR3 here is CASSQDREEGGRQFF. DNA for the CDR3: TGTGCCAGCAGCCAAGACAGGGAAGAGGGGGGCCGGCAGTTCTTC. The rearrangement links TRBV7-3 to TRBJ2-1, with D perhaps TRBD1 (7 bases). CDR3 size: 15 residues. Trimming pared 5 bases from V and 12 bases from J, leaving 23 bases between. Germline lookup yields CDR1 SGHTA and CDR2 FQGTGA.

This clonotype was counted only a few times. CDR3 protein: CATRAGFSAADTQYF. CDR3 DNA sequence: TGTGCCACCAGGGCGGGATTTAGCGCGGCAGATACGCAGTATTTT. J is TRBJ2-3 and V is TRBV24-1; maybe TRBD2 (6 bases). CDR3 length equals 15 residues. CDR1 and CDR2 from the germline V gene are KGHDR and SFDVKD. Trimming left V 7 bases short and J 4 bases short, with 17 bases between.

This rearrangement joins TRBV6-5 to TRBJ1-6, with 7 bases aligning to TRBD1. The CDR3 has 15 amino acids. With V trimmed by 0 bases and J by 9 bases, 5 bases remained unmatched. Germline V gene data show CDR1 as MNHEY and CDR2 as SVGAGI. The CDR3 region has the DNA TGTGCCAGCAGTTACTCGAGACAGGGCATTTCACCCCTCCACTTT. Protein sequence: CASSYSRQGISPLHF.

The chain is built from TRBV6-2 or TRBV6-3 and TRBJ2-2, with no clear D. There are 15 residues in the CDR3. Looked up from germline, CDR1 is MNHEY and CDR2 is SVGEGT. V lost 4 bases to trimming and J lost 0 bases, with 9 bases between them. In DNA form, the CDR3 reads TGTGCCAGCAGTTCACGCCCCGCGAACACCGGGGAGCTGTTTTTT. Amino acids: CASSSRPANTGELFF.

The sample holds many counts of this clonotype. V gene TRBV12-3 or TRBV12-4 combines with J gene TRBJ2-1, with D perhaps TRBD2 (6 bases). V was shortened by 5 bases and J by 11 bases, with 16 bases between the two germline ends. This CDR3 region has 13 residues. The CDR3 DNA sequence: TGTGCCAGCAGTCCCACGGGAGCCAACCAGCAGTTCTTC. Translation gives CASSPTGANQQFF.

The rearrangement joins TRBV28 to TRBJ2-1; either TRBD1 or TRBD2 may fit D (5 bases each). CDR1 and CDR2 (germline): MDHEN, SYDVKM. V was pared by 2 bases and J by 10 bases, with 18 bases between. The CDR3 totals 15 residues. The CDR3 sequence: CASSLAVGLADEQFF. The CDR3 bases are TGTGCCAGCAGTTTAGCGGTGGGGCTAGCTGACGAGCAGTTCTTC.

The V call is TRBV9, the J call TRBJ2-1; D could derive from TRBD1 or TRBD2 (5 bases each). CDR3 length: 16 amino acids. V was clipped by 0 bases and J by 0 bases, with 10 bases between them. Germline V CDR1 and CDR2: SGDLS, YYNGEE. In DNA, the CDR3 is TGTGCCAGCAGCGTAGGGCCAGGGAGCTCCTACAATGAGCAGTTCTTC. Translated, it gives CASSVGPGSSYNEQFF.